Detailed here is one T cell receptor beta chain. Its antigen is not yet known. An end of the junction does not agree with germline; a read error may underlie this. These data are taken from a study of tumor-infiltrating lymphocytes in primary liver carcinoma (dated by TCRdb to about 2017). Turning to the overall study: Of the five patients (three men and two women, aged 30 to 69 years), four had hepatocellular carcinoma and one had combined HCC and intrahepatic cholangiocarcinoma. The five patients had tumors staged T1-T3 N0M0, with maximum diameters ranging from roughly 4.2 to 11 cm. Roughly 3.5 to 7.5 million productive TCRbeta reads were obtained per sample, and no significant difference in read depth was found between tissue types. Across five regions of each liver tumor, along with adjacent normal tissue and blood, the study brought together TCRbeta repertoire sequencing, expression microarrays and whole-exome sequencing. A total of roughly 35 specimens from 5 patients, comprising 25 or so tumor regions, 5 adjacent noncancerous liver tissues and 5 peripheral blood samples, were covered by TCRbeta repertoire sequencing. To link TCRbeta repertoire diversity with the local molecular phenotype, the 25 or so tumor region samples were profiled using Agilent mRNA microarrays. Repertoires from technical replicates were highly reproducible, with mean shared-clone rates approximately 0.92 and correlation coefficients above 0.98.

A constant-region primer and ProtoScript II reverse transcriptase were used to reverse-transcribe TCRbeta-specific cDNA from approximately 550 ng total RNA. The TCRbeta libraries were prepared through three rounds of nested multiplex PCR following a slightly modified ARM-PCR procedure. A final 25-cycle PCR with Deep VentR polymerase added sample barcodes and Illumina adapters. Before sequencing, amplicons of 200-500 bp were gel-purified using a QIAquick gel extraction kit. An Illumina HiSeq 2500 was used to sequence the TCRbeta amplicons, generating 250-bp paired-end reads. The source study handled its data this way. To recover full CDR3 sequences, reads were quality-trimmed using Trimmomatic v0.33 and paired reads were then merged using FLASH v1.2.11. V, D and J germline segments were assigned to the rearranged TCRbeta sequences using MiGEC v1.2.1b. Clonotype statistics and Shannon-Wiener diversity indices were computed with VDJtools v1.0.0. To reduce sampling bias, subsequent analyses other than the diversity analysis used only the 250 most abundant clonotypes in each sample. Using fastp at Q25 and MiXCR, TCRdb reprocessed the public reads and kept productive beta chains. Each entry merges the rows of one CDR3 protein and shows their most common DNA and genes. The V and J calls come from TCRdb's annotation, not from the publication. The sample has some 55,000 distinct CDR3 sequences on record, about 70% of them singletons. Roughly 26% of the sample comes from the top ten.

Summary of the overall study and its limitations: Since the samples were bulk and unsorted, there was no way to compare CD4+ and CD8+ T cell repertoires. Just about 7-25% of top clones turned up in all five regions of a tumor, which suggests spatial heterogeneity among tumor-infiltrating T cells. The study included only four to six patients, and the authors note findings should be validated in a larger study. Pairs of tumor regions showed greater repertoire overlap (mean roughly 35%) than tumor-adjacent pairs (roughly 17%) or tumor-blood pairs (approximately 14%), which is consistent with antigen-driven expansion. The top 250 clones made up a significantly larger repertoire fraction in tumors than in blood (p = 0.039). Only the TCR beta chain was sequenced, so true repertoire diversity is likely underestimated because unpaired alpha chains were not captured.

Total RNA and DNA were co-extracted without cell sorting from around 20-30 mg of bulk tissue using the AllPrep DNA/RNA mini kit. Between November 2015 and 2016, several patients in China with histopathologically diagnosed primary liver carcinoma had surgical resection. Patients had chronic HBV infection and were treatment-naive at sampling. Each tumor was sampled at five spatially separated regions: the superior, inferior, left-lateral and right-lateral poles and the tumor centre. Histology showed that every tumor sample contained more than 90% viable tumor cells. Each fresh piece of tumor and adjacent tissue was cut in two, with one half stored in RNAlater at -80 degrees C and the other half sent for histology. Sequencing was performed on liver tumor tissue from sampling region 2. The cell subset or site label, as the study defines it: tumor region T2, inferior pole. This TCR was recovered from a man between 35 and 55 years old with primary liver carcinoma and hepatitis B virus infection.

The DNA sequence follows: TGTGCCAGCTTGGGATCGGTAGCGGCCCCCAAAGAGACTCAGTACTTC. Its protein product is CASLGSVAAPKETQYF. The sequence links TRBV12-3 or TRBV12-4 to TRBJ2-5; tentative D gene TRBD2, with 6 bases matching. From cysteine to phenylalanine, the CDR3 is 16 amino acids long. Kept here is only the CDR3 DNA, which spans 48 bases and is read in frame from base 1.